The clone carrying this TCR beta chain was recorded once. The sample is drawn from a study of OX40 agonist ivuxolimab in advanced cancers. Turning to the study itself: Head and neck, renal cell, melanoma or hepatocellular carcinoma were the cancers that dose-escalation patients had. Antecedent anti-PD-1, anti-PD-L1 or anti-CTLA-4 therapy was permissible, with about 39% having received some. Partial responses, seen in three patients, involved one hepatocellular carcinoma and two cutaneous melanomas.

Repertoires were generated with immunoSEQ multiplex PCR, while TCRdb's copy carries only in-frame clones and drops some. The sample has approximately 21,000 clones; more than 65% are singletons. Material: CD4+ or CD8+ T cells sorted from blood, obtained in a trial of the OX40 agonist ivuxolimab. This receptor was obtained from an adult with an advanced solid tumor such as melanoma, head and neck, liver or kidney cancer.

The CDR3 loop reads CASSLESGTSYYEQYF. Here the CDR3 DNA reads TGTGCCAGCAGCTTAGAGTCCGGGACGTCGTACTACGAGCAGTACTTC. The rearrangement joins TRBV7-6 to TRBJ2-7; the D call may be TRBD1 or TRBD2 (5 bases each). CDR1 and CDR2 (germline): SGHVS, FNYEAQ. This CDR3 spans 16 amino acids. V gave up 1 base and J gave up 3 bases, with 16 bases separating them.